Below, 18 T cell receptor beta chains from the same sample are listed, as sequenced in a study of cytomegalovirus exposure and HLA in healthy donors. The PCR used 60 Vbeta and 13 Jbeta primers. Profiled with immunoSEQ multiplex PCR; TCRdb holds only in-frame clones, not every one. The repertoire holds approximately 210,000 clones, with 70% to 90% as singletons. Sequencing input: PBMCs. These receptors all come from a woman between 18 and 29 years old in good health and CMV-seronegative.

This chain uses TRBV7-2 with TRBJ1-3; D may be TRBD1 (5 bases). CDR1 is SGHTA and CDR2 is FQGNSA in the germline V gene. The V gene lost 3 bases and the J gene lost 0 bases, with 9 bases spanning the gap. CDR3 size: 15 residues. CDR3 nucleotide sequence: TGTGCCAGCAGCTTTACAGGTTACTCTGGAAACACCATATATTTT. This encodes CASSFTGYSGNTIYF.

This clone has just one count. The chain combines TRBV7-2 with TRBJ2-3; 7 bases align to TRBD2. Germline CDR1 and CDR2: SGHTA and FQGNSA. The V segment lost 2 bases and the J segment 1 base; nucleotides outside the gene matches: 3. The CDR3 sequence is 15 residues long. CDR3 nucleotide sequence: TGTGCCAGCAGCTTACGGGACTACCGCACAGATACGCAGTATTTT. It translates to CASSLRDYRTDTQYF.

The rearrangement links TRBV13 to TRBJ1-1; 7 bases align to TRBD1. The CDR3 contains 15 residues. Unmatched junction bases numbered 8, after V lost 5 bases and J lost 2 bases. Germline-derived CDR1 and CDR2 are PRHDT and FYEKMQ (reference sequence). CDR3 nucleotides: TGTGCCAGCAGCCTGGGACAGTGGGGAAACACTGAAGCTTTCTTT. Its protein is CASSLGQWGNTEAFF. Supplemented by reference TRBV13 and TRBJ1-1, the full variable domain reads AAGVIQSPRHLIKEKRETATLKCYPIPRHDTVYWYQQGPGQDPQFLISFYEKMQSDKGSIPDRFSAQQFSDYHSELNMSSLELGDSALYFCASSLGQWGNTEAFFGQGTRLTVV.

The chain carries TRBV28 and TRBJ1-5, with unresolved D. Between the trimmed V and J ends, which lost 1 base and 4 bases, there was a span of 5 bases. CDR1 is MDHEN, CDR2 SYDVKM, per germline. The CDR3 is 13 residues long. CDR3: CASSLLRNQPQHF. The DNA for the CDR3 is TGTGCCAGCAGTTTATTGCGGAATCAGCCCCAGCATTTT.

V is TRBV27 and J is TRBJ1-1; possibly TRBD1 for D (6 bases). The CDR3 has 13 residues. V was trimmed by 1 base and J by 6 bases, leaving 9 bases between them. CDR1 and CDR2 (germline): MNHEY, SMNVEV (reference sequence). Written as DNA, the CDR3 is TGTGCCAGCAGTTTATTGGACAGCCCTGAAGCTTTCTTT. Its translation is CASSLLDSPEAFF.

The rearrangement links TRBV6-6 to TRBJ2-3; TRBD1 matches 9 bases. With V trimmed by 5 bases and J by 5 bases, 8 bases remained unmatched. CDR3 length equals 15 residues. Germline V CDR1 and CDR2: MNHNY, SVGAGI (reference sequence). The CDR3 spells CASSHHRGRGDTQYF. DNA of the CDR3: TGTGCCAGCAGTCACCACAGGGGGCGGGGAGATACGCAGTATTTT.

The chain uses TRBV7-2 and TRBJ1-6; D might be TRBD1 (5 bases). The CDR3 extends over 14 amino acids. The germline V gene has CDR1 SGHTA and CDR2 FQGNSA. V lost 1 base and J 10 bases, leaving 11 bases between the germline ends. In nucleotides, the CDR3 is TGTGCCAGCAGCTTAGAGACAGTACGGTCACCCCTCCACTTT. Protein sequence: CASSLETVRSPLHF.

The chain carries TRBV28 and TRBJ2-5; 10 nucleotides match TRBD2. The tail of the sequence fits TRBJ2-7 better, so the J call may be wrong. The CDR3 spans 14 residues. Germline CDR1 and CDR2: MDHEN and SYDVKM. Here the CDR3 DNA reads TGTGCCAGCAGTCCTAGCGGGGGCCCCTACGAGCAGTACTTC. Its translation is CASSPSGGPYEQYF.

This clone turned up a few times. V gene TRBV7-3 combines with J gene TRBJ2-5; 9 nucleotides align to TRBD1. The germline V gene has CDR1 SGHTA and CDR2 FQGTGA. This CDR3 comprises 15 residues. The V segment lost 3 bases and the J segment 1 base; nucleotides outside the gene matches: 3. CDR3: CASSFPDRGQETQYF. Written as DNA, the CDR3 is TGTGCCAGCAGCTTCCCGGACAGGGGCCAAGAGACCCAGTACTTC.

CDR3 sequence reads: CASSFARGTEAFF. The CDR3 DNA is TGCGCCAGCAGCTTTGCCAGGGGGACTGAAGCTTTCTTT. This sequence joins TRBV5-1 and TRBJ1-1, with 7 bases matching TRBD1. V shed 2 bases, J shed 5 bases, and the junction held 3 bases outside the gene matches. There are 13 residues in the CDR3. Per the germline V gene, CDR1 is SGHRS and CDR2 is YFSETQ.

This sequence joins TRBV7-2 and TRBJ1-5; 7 bases match TRBD1. The V gene end was trimmed by 5 bases and the J gene end by 3 bases; junction bases not matched to a gene: 7. Germline V gives CDR1 SGHTA, CDR2 FQGNSA. The CDR3 extends over 15 amino acids. CDR3 protein: CASSGTTGPNQPQHF. The CDR3 DNA is TGTGCCAGCAGCGGAACGACAGGGCCCAATCAGCCCCAGCATTTT.

V gene TRBV4-2 combines with J gene TRBJ2-7, with D perhaps TRBD1 (5 bases). V was trimmed by 3 bases and J by 2 bases, leaving 20 bases between them. This CDR3 spans 17 amino acids. Germline V gives CDR1 LGHNA, CDR2 YNFKEQ. The CDR3 sequence is CASSQDTSLVGPYEQYF. The CDR3 region has the DNA TGTGCCAGCAGCCAGGATACCTCCTTAGTGGGGCCCTACGAGCAGTACTTC.

The chain couples TRBV6-5 to TRBJ1-2; D perhaps matches TRBD1 (5 bases). CDR1 and CDR2 from the germline V gene are MNHEY and SVGAGI. The length of the CDR3 is 15 residues. The V gene lost 2 bases and the J gene lost 4 bases, with 14 bases spanning the gap. The CDR3 loop is CASSYRGRGGYGYTF. The CDR3 region has the DNA TGTGCCAGCAGTTACCGTGGCCGGGGGGGCTATGGCTACACCTTC.

This clone was seen only a few times. The chain uses TRBV6-6 and TRBJ2-5, with 10 bases aligning to TRBD1. Trimming cost V 8 bases and J 5 bases; bases outside gene matches: 14. Per germline, CDR1 MNHNY and CDR2 SVGAGI (reference sequence). The length of the CDR3 is 16 residues. CDR3 DNA sequence: TGTGCCAGCTCTCCCCGGGACAGGGGAGTATGGGAGACCCAGTACTTC. Protein: CASSPRDRGVWETQYF.

This clone was detected only once. The chain employs TRBV6-1 and TRBJ2-1; TRBD1 aligns across 8 bases. Germline-derived CDR1 and CDR2 are MNHNS and SASEGT. This CDR3 has 13 amino acids. With V trimmed by 7 bases and J by 10 bases, 9 bases remained unmatched. The CDR3 protein is CASNGQGRQEQFF. CDR3 DNA: TGTGCCAGCAATGGACAGGGCCGTCAGGAGCAGTTCTTC.

The chain links TRBV9 to TRBJ2-3; TRBD2 aligns across 9 bases. Germline V gives CDR1 SGDLS, CDR2 YYNGEE. V shed 0 bases and J 4 bases; nucleotides not matched to a gene: 3. The CDR3 consists of 15 residues. The CDR3 coding sequence is TGTGCCAGCAGCGTAGGTGGCGGGAGGGCAGATACGCAGTATTTT. Translation: CASSVGGGRADTQYF.

This chain uses TRBV6-5 with TRBJ2-1; D is perhaps TRBD2 (6 bases). Per the germline V gene, CDR1 is MNHEY and CDR2 is SVGAGI. V was clipped by 5 bases and J by 7 bases, with 12 bases between them. The CDR3 runs 13 residues. The CDR3 sequence is CASSRTITNEQFF. The DNA for the CDR3 is TGTGCCAGCAGTCGGACTATTACGAATGAGCAGTTCTTC.

This clone was seen a handful of times. This rearrangement joins TRBV7-8 to TRBJ1-2; 7 nucleotides match TRBD1. Germline CDR1 SGHVS, CDR2 FQNEAQ. This CDR3 region has 17 residues. Unmatched junction bases numbered 11, after V lost 1 base and J lost 3 bases. The CDR3 sequence: CASSLGRYRGIDYGYTF. The CDR3, as DNA: TGTGCCAGCAGCTTAGGTAGATACAGGGGAATCGACTATGGCTACACCTTC.